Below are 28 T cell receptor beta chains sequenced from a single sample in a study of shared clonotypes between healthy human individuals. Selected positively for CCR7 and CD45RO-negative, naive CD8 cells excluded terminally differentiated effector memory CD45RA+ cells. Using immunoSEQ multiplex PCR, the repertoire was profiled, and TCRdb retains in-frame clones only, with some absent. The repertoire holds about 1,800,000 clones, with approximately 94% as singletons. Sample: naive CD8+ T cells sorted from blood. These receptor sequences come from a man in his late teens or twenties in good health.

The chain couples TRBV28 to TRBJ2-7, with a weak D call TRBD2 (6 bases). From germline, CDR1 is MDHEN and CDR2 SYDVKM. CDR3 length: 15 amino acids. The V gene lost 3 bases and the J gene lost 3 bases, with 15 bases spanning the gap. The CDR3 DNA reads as TGTGCCAGCAGTTTCAGCGAGGAGGGCGGCTACGAGCAGTACTTC. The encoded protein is CASSFSEEGGYEQYF.

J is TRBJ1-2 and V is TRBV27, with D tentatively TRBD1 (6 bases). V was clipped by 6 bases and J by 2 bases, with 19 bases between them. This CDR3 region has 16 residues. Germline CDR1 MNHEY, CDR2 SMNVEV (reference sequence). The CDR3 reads CASSPSLGHLNYGYTF. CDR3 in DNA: TGTGCCAGCAGCCCCAGCTTGGGACATCTGAACTATGGCTACACCTTC.

The CDR3 here is CASSIQGLTGELFF. CDR3 coding DNA: TGTGCCAGTAGTATTCAGGGGCTGACCGGGGAGCTGTTTTTT. The chain combines TRBV19 with TRBJ2-2; D possibly corresponds to TRBD1 (6 bases). The length of the CDR3 is 14 residues. The germline V gene encodes CDR1 LNHDA and CDR2 SQIVND (reference sequence). The V end was cut by 3 bases, the J end by 5 bases, with 10 bases between.

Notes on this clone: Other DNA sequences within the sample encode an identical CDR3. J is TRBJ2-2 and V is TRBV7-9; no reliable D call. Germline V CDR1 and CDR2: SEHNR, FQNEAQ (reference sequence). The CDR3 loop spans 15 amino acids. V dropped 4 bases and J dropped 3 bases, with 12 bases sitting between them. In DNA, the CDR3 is TGTGCCAGCAGCTCGAGGACGGATTACACCGGGGAGCTGTTTTTT. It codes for CASSSRTDYTGELFF.

Here the CDR3 DNA reads TGTGCCAGCAGTTACTTGGGCTCTGGAAACACCATATATTTT. This codes for CASSYLGSGNTIYF. The chain has TRBV6-5 and TRBJ1-3; no clear D. The germline CDR1 and CDR2 sequences are MNHEY and SVGAGI. Trimming left V 1 base short and J 0 bases short, with 4 bases between. This CDR3 is built from 14 residues.

Written as DNA, the CDR3 is TGTGCCAGCACCCCCGGGACAGACAGCTACGAGCAGTACTTC. As protein: CASTPGTDSYEQYF. The V gene is TRBV28, the J gene TRBJ2-7, with 7 bases that match TRBD1. V trimming: 7 bases; J trimming: 3 bases; junction bases outside the gene matches: 9. Per germline, CDR1 MDHEN and CDR2 SYDVKM. The CDR3 contains 14 residues.

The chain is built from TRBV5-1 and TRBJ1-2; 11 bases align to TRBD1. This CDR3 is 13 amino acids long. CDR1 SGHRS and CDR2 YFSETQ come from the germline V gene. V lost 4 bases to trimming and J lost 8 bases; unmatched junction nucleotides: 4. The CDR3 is CASSPGQGAGYTF. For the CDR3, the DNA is TGCGCCAGCAGCCCTGGACAGGGGGCAGGCTACACCTTC.

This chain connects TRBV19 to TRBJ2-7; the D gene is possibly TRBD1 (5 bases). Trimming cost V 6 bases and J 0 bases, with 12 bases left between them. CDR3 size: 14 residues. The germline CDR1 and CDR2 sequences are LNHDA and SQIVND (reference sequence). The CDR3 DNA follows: TGTGCCAGTAGCCAGGACATAAGCTCCTACGAGCAGTACTTC. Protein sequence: CASSQDISSYEQYF.

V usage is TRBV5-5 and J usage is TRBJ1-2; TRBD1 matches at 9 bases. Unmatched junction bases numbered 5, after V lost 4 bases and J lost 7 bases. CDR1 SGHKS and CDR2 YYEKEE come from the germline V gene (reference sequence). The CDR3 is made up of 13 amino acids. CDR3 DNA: TGTGCCAGCAGCGCACAGGGGGCGCTTGGCTACACCTTC. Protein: CASSAQGALGYTF.

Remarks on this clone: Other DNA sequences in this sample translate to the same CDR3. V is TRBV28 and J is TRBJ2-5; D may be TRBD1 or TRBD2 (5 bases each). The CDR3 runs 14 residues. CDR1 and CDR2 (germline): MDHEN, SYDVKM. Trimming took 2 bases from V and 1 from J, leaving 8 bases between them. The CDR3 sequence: CASSLVGGQETQYF. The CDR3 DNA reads TGTGCCAGCAGTTTAGTTGGGGGCCAAGAGACCCAGTACTTC.

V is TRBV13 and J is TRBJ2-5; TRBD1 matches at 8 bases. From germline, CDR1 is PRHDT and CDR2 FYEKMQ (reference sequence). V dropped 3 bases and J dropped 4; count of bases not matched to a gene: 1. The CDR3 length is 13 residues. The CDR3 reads CASSFRGRETQYF. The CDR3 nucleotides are TGTGCCAGCAGCTTCAGGGGGCGAGAGACCCAGTACTTC.

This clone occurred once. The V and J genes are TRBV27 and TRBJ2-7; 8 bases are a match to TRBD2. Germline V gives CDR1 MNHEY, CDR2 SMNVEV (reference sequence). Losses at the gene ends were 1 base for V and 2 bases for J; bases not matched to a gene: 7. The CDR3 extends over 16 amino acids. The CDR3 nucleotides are TGTGCCAGCAGTTTATATCTAGCGGGTCTGACCTACGAGCAGTACTTC. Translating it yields CASSLYLAGLTYEQYF.

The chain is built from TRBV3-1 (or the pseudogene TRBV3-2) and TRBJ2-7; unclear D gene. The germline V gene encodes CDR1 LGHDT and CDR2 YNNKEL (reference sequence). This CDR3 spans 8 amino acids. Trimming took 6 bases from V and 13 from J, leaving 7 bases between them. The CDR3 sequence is CASSQEYF. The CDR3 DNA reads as TGTGCCAGCAGTCAGGAATACTTC.

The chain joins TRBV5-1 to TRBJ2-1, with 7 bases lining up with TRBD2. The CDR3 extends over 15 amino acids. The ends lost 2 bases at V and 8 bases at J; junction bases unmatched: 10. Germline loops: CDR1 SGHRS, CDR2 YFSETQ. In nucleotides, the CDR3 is TGCGCCAGCAGCTTTAGAGGGAGGGAAATCGATGAGCAGTTCTTC. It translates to CASSFRGREIDEQFF.

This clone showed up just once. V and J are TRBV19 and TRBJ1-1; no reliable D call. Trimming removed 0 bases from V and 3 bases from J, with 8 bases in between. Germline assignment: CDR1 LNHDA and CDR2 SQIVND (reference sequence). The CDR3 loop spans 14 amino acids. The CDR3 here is CASSIEGIYTEAFF. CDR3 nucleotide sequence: TGTGCCAGTAGTATAGAAGGCATTTACACTGAAGCTTTCTTT.

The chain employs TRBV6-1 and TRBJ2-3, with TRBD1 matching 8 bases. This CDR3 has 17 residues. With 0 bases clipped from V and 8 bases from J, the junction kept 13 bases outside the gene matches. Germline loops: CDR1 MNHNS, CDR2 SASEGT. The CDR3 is CASSEALGTGPEGTQYF. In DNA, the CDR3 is TGTGCCAGCAGTGAAGCGCTGGGGACAGGCCCAGAGGGTACGCAGTATTTT.

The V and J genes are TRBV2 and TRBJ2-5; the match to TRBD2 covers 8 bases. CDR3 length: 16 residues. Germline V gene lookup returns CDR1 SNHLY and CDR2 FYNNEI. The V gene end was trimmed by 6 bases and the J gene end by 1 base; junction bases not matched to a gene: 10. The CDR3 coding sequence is TGTGCCAGCAGCATCACGGGACTAGTCCTCCAAGAGACCCAGTACTTC. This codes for CASSITGLVLQETQYF.

This CDR3 is CSQSEGGVDEQFF. In nucleotides, the CDR3 is TGCAGCCAGAGCGAGGGGGGGGTAGATGAGCAGTTCTTC. The chain couples TRBV29-1 to TRBJ2-1; D possibly corresponds to TRBD2 (7 bases). This CDR3 is 13 amino acids long. The ends were cut back, 8 bases at V and 8 bases at J, with 19 bases in the middle. The germline V gene encodes CDR1 SQVTM and CDR2 ANQGSEA.

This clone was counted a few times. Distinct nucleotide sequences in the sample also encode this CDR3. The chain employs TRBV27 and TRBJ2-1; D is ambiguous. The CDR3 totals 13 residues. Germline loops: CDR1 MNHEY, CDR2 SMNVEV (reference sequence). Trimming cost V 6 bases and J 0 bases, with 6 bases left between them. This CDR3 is CASSWDSYNEQFF. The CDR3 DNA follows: TGTGCCAGCAGCTGGGACTCCTACAATGAGCAGTTCTTC.

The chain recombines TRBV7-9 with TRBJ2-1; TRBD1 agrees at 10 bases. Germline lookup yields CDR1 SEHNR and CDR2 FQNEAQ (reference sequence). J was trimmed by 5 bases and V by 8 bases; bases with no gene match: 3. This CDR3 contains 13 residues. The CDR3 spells CASFGTGDNEQFF. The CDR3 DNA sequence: TGTGCCAGCTTCGGGACAGGGGACAATGAGCAGTTCTTC.

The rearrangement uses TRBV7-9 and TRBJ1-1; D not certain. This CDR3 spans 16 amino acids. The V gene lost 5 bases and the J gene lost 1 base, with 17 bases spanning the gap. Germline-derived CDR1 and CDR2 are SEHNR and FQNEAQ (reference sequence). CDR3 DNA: TGTGCCAGCAGCCCTCCCACGCCAGTCACGAACACTGAAGCTTTCTTT. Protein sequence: CASSPPTPVTNTEAFF.

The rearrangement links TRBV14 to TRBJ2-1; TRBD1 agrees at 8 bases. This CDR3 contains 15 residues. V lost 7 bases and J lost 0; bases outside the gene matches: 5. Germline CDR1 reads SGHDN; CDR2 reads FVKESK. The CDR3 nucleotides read TGTGCCAGCAAAGGACAGGGTAGCTCCTACAATGAGCAGTTCTTC. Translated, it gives CASKGQGSSYNEQFF. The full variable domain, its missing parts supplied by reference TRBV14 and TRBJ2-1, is EAGVTQFPSHSVIEKGQTVTLRCDPISGHDNLYWYRRVMGKEIKFLLHFVKESKQDESGMPNNRFLAERTGGTYSTLKVQPAELEDSGVYFCASKGQGSSYNEQFFGPGTRLTVL.

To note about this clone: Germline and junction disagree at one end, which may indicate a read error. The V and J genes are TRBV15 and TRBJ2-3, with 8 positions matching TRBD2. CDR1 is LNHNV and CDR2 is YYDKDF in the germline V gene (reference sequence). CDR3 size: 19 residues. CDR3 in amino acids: CATSRDKSLAGGHRYAPVF. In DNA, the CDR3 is TGTGCCACCAGCAGAGATAAAAGCTTGGCGGGAGGACACAGATACGCACCAGTATTC. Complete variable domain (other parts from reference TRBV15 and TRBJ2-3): DAMVIQNPRYQVTQFGKPVTLSCSQTLNHNVMYWYQQKSSQAPKLLFHYYDKDFNNEADTPDNFQSRRPNTSFCFLDIRSPGLGDTAMYLCATSRDKSLAGGHRYAPVFGPGTRLTVL.

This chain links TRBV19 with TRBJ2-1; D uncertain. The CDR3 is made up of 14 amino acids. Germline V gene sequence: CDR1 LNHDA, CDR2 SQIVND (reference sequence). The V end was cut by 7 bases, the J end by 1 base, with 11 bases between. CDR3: CASKGEDSYNEQFF. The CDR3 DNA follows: TGTGCCAGTAAAGGTGAGGATTCCTACAATGAGCAGTTCTTC.

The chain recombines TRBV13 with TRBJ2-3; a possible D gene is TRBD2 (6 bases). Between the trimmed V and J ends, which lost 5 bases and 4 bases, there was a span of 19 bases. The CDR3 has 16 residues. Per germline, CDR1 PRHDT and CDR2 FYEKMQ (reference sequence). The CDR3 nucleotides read TGTGCCAGCAGCAACCAACCGGGACTCCACCCAGATACGCAGTATTTT. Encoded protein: CASSNQPGLHPDTQYF.

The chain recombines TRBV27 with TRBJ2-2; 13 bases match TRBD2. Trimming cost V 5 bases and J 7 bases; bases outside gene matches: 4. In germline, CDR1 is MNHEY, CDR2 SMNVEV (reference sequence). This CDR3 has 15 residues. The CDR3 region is CASSLGLAGFGELFF. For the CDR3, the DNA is TGTGCCAGCAGTCTGGGACTAGCGGGATTCGGGGAGCTGTTTTTT.

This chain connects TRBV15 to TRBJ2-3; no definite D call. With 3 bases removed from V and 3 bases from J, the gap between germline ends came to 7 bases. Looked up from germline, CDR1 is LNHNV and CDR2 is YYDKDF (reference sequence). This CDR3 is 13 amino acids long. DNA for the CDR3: TGTGCCACCAGCAGTGTAATGACAGATACGCAGTATTTT. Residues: CATSSVMTDTQYF.

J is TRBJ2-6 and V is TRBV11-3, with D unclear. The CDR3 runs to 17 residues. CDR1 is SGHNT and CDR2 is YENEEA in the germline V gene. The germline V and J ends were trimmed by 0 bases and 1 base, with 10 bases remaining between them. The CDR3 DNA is TGTGCCAGCAGCTTAGATGCGACGGTTTCTGGGGCCAACGTCCTGACTTTC. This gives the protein CASSLDATVSGANVLTF.